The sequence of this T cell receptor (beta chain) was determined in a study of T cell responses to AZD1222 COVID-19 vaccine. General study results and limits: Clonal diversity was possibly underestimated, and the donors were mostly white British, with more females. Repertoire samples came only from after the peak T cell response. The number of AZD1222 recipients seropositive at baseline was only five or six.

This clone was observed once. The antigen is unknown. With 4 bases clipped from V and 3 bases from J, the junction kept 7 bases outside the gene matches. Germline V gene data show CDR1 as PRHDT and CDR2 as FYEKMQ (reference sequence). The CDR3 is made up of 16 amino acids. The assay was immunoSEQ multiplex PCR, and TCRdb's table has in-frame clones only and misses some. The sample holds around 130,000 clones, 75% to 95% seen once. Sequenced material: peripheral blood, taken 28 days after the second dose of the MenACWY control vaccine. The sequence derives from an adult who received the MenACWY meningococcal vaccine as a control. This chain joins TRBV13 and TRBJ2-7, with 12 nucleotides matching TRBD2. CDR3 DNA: TGTGCCAGCAGCTCCAGACTAGCGGGAGTATTCTACGAGCAGTACTTC. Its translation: CASSSRLAGVFYEQYF. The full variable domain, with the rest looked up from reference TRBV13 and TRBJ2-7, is AAGVIQSPRHLIKEKRETATLKCYPIPRHDTVYWYQQGPGQDPQFLISFYEKMQSDKGSIPDRFSAQQFSDYHSELNMSSLELGDSALYFCASSSRLAGVFYEQYFGPGTRLTVT.